This T cell receptor beta chain was retrieved from a study of cytomegalovirus exposure and HLA in healthy donors. Though nominally healthy at sampling, donors likely had unrecorded immune exposures. Germline loops: CDR1 SGHRS, CDR2 YFSETQ. Trimming removed 3 bases at V and 4 bases at J, with 13 bases between. CDR3 length: 14 amino acids. Notes on the study in general: Reported results showed that the classifier diagnosed cytomegalovirus status with high specificity and sensitivity. Common viral pathogens seemed, in a later analysis, to connect with several of the most significant clusters.

Amplification used 60 Vbeta primers and 13 Jbeta primers. As originally analysed: Counted up in a later analysis, unique TCR beta chains came to some 80 million, with some 9.9 million shared. Method: immunoSEQ multiplex PCR; TCRdb's copy keeps in-frame clones and lacks some. The V and J calls and clone size were taken over from that table, and D and trimming were inferred from the DNA. The sample includes about 210,000 clones, about 83% seen only once; the top ten take roughly 10%. This clone has more than one count but fewer than ten. Its cognate antigen is unknown. Sample: PBMCs. V is TRBV5-1 and J is TRBJ1-1, with D possibly matching TRBD1 (5 bases). This TCR derives from a woman between 45 and 65 years old in good health and CMV-seropositive. The DNA for the CDR3 is TGCGCCAGCAGCTGGACCGGGGGAGGCACTGAAGCTTTCTTT. It specifies CASSWTGGGTEAFF.